This T cell receptor (beta chain) emerged from a study of blood T cells in healthy people across ages. A second PCR, run for about 7 to 11 cycles, used a sample-barcoded 5' primer plus a J-beta primer mix. TCRdb re-derived calls from the 5' RACE reads in MiXCR, one entry per CDR3 protein. The sample includes roughly 1.6 million distinct CDR3 sequences, about 35% of them seen just once. The CDR3 is 17 residues long. J lost 2 bases, V lost 4 bases, and 11 bases had no gene match. The germline CDR1 and CDR2 sequences are SGHVS and FQNEAQ. Study-level findings and limits: The recorded TCR beta diversity per million T cells decreased in a roughly linear manner with age.

This clonotype was picked up a small number of times. Antigen unknown. The clonotype was recovered from a woman aged 25 to 39 in good health. This chain uses TRBV7-8 with TRBJ2-3; the match to TRBD1 covers 8 bases. The sequenced sample consisted of blood. This CDR3 reads CASSSHRGYPNTDTQYF. CDR3 DNA sequence: TGTGCCAGCAGCTCCCACAGGGGGTACCCTAACACAGATACGCAGTATTTT.